A single sample gave rise to the 30 T cell receptor beta chains below, sequenced in a study of naive and memory T cell subsets (dated by TCRdb to 2015 to 2018). Receptors were amplified or captured by UMI-ligation and nested PCR. This sample was sequenced with an Illumina MiSeq. The beta constant-region primer consisted of an equimolar mixture of two oligonucleotides that together covered TRBC1 and TRBC2. The ligated cDNA went through four rounds of PCR with nested alpha and beta constant-region primers together with the SP2 primer. TCRdb reprocessed the public reads (quality trimming at Q25 with fastp, clone calling with MiXCR) and kept in-frame beta chains. Identical CDR3 proteins give one entry, which carries the most common genes and DNA. In all, the sample holds approximately 17,000 distinct CDR3 sequences, and roughly 8.7% of those were seen once. 23% of the sample lies in the top ten. Sequenced material: central memory CD8+ T cells from blood. The sample's cell subset or site label, in plain terms: central memory, CD45RA- CD27+. The receptors were gathered from a human donor in good health.

The chain has TRBV2 and TRBJ1-1; TRBD1 is a possible D gene (6 bases). The CDR3 runs to 16 residues. Germline values: CDR1 SNHLY, CDR2 FYNNEI. Trimming stripped 6 bases from V and 1 base from J, with 18 bases between. CDR3 DNA: TGTGCCAGCAGCCAGGGGTATTCGGGGTCGAACACTGAAGCTTTCTTT. It encodes CASSQGYSGSNTEAFF.

This chain uses TRBV20-1 with TRBJ2-1, with a possible D match to TRBD2 (6 bases). Trimming cost V 0 bases and J 4 bases, with 13 bases left between them. Germline CDR1 is DFQATT and CDR2 is SNEGSKA (reference sequence). The CDR3 length is 15 residues. The CDR3 DNA reads as TGCAGTGCTAGAGATCTCGGGAGTGTTTACAATGAGCAGTTCTTC. Encoded protein: CSARDLGSVYNEQFF.

There are many counts of this clonotype. This chain connects TRBV29-1 to TRBJ1-6, with 7 bases identical to TRBD1. This CDR3 comprises 14 residues. Germline CDR1 and CDR2: SQVTM and ANQGSEA. Trimming cost V 6 bases and J 7 bases; bases outside gene matches: 9. CDR3 in DNA: TGCAGCGTGCGTACCGGGACAGAGAATTCACCCCTCCACTTT. It specifies CSVRTGTENSPLHF.

At least ten counts were recorded for this clonotype. The J gene is TRBJ2-7, the V gene TRBV20-1; 10 bases agree with TRBD1. J was trimmed by 1 base and V by 0 bases; bases with no gene match: 9. CDR1 and CDR2 (germline): DFQATT, SNEGSKA (reference sequence). The CDR3 has 17 residues. In nucleotides, the CDR3 is TGCAGTGCTAGAGATCTCGCCGGGACAGGGGAATCCTACGAGCAGTACTTC. It codes for CSARDLAGTGESYEQYF.

This clonotype has at least ten counts. This chain joins TRBV15 and TRBJ1-4; D is uncertain. Germline CDR1 reads LNHNV; CDR2 reads YYDKDF (reference sequence). Trimming took 0 bases from V and 7 from J, leaving 15 bases between them. This CDR3 is built from 16 residues. The CDR3 protein is CATSRDGVSRSEKLFF. CDR3 in DNA: TGTGCCACCAGCAGAGATGGGGTTTCGCGAAGTGAAAAACTGTTTTTT.

The V and J genes are TRBV25-1 and TRBJ2-7; 10 bases are shared with TRBD1. The CDR3 has 14 residues. V trimming: 5 bases; J trimming: 3 bases; junction bases outside the gene matches: 4. The V gene's germline CDR1 is MGHDK and CDR2 SYGVNS. The CDR3 sequence is CASSIGTGDYEQYF. CDR3 sequence (DNA): TGTGCCAGCAGTATCGGGACAGGGGACTACGAGCAGTACTTC.

This clonotype has a count of ten or more. The CDR3 nucleotides are TGTGCCATCAGTGGTGCTAGCGGGACCTACGAGCAGTACTTC. As protein: CAISGASGTYEQYF. This chain connects TRBV10-3 to TRBJ2-7; 9 bases line up with TRBD2. The ends lost 4 bases at V and 2 bases at J; junction bases unmatched: 3. This CDR3 comprises 14 residues. Germline V gene sequence: CDR1 ENHRY, CDR2 SYGVKD.

This clonotype has more than one count but fewer than ten. The chain combines TRBV4-3 with TRBJ1-2, with D tentatively TRBD1 (5 bases). The CDR3 consists of 13 residues. V was trimmed by 4 bases and J by 6 bases, leaving 12 bases between them. CDR1 and CDR2 (germline): LGHNA, YSLEER. CDR3 sequence (DNA): TGCGCCAGCAGCCCCGGGGGGATTGATGGCTACACCTTC. Its protein product is CASSPGGIDGYTF.

This clonotype was detected many times. The chain couples TRBV29-1 to TRBJ1-2; D is unclear. V shed 3 bases and J shed 4 bases, with 12 bases lying between them. Germline values: CDR1 SQVTM, CDR2 ANQGSEA. The length of the CDR3 is 13 residues. The CDR3, as DNA: TGCAGCGTTGACATAGGCGGGTTCTATGGCTACACCTTC. It translates to CSVDIGGFYGYTF.

In its sample, this clonotype was seen a few times. V is TRBV4-3 and J is TRBJ1-4, with D possibly matching TRBD1 (5 bases). CDR1 and CDR2 (germline): LGHNA, YSLEER. The CDR3 covers 16 residues. V lost 4 bases and J 4 bases, leaving 16 bases between the germline ends. The CDR3 spells CASSPGQGRGNEKLFF. The CDR3 DNA follows: TGCGCCAGCAGCCCAGGCCAAGGAAGGGGTAATGAAAAACTGTTTTTT.

Many counts were recorded for this clonotype. The chain couples TRBV28 to TRBJ1-1; 7 bases fit TRBD1. The CDR3 has 14 amino acids. V shed 6 bases and J 6 bases; nucleotides not matched to a gene: 10. Germline assignment: CDR1 MDHEN and CDR2 SYDVKM. This CDR3 is CASSRGGYGAEAFF. In DNA, the CDR3 is TGTGCCAGCAGCCGAGGGGGCTACGGAGCTGAAGCTTTCTTT.

The rearrangement uses TRBV4-3 and TRBJ2-3; D tentatively fits TRBD1 or TRBD2 (6 bases each). V was shortened by 1 base and J by 1 base, with 15 bases between the two germline ends. Germline CDR1 and CDR2: LGHNA and YSLEER. The CDR3 has 17 amino acids. The chain's CDR3 is CASSQVGRGLGTDTQYF. CDR3 nucleotide sequence: TGCGCCAGCAGCCAAGTGGGACGGGGGCTTGGCACAGATACGCAGTATTTT.

This clonotype appeared many times. In nucleotides, the CDR3 is TGCAGTGCCCTAAATCCAGGGGGGGTGACTGAAGCTTTCTTT. Its protein product is CSALNPGGVTEAFF. The genes are TRBV20-1 and TRBJ1-1; 7 positions agree with TRBD1. This CDR3 has 14 residues. Germline values: CDR1 DFQATT, CDR2 SNEGSKA (reference sequence). The trim removed 6 bases at V and 5 bases at J, leaving 12 bases unmatched.

The sample holds a few counts of this clonotype. CDR3 nucleotides: TGCGCCAGCAGCCAAGATCGTTCGGAGATCACCGGGGAGCTGTTTTTT. Encoded protein: CASSQDRSEITGELFF. The J gene is TRBJ2-2, the V gene TRBV4-3; D remains unclear. The germline V gene has CDR1 LGHNA and CDR2 YSLEER. This CDR3 comprises 16 residues. The V end lost 0 bases, the J end lost 4 bases, and 12 bases lay between the germline ends.

This chain links TRBV6-4 with TRBJ2-3; TRBD2 aligns across 8 bases. CDR3 length: 15 amino acids. Germline V gives CDR1 MRHNA, CDR2 SNTAGT. J lost 3 bases, V lost 3 bases, and 5 bases had no gene match. Written as DNA, the CDR3 is TGTGCCAGCAGTGAACTAAGCGGGGGAACAGATACGCAGTATTTT. This sequence encodes CASSELSGGTDTQYF.

This clonotype was observed at least ten times. The chain combines TRBV6-2 or TRBV6-3 with TRBJ2-2; TRBD1 matches 8 bases. The germline V gene encodes CDR1 MNHEY and CDR2 SVGEGT. CDR3 length equals 13 residues. Losses at the gene ends were 10 bases for V and 6 bases for J; bases not matched to a gene: 7. CDR3 sequence (DNA): TGTGCCACACAGACAGGGGAGGCCGGGGAGCTGTTTTTT. Translating gives CATQTGEAGELFF.

A remark on this clonotype: A read error may explain this, as a much larger clone is one base away. This sequence joins TRBV4-3 and TRBJ2-7; tentative D call: TRBD2 (6 bases). CDR1 and CDR2 (germline): LGHNA, YSLEER. CDR3 length equals 16 residues. The DNA of the CDR3 is TGCGCCAGCAGCAAAGATCTAACGGGAGTAAGCTACGAGCAGTACTTC. This translates into CASSKDLTGVSYEQYF.

Only a few counts were recorded for this clonotype. The rearrangement uses TRBV15 and TRBJ2-7; D perhaps matches TRBD2 (5 bases). The V gene's germline CDR1 is LNHNV and CDR2 YYDKDF (reference sequence). Deletions cut 4 bases from V and 4 bases from J, with 11 bases between. This CDR3 has 13 amino acids. The CDR3, as DNA: TGTGCCACCAGCATTGTCCCGGGGTACGAGCAGTACTTC. It codes for CATSIVPGYEQYF.

This clonotype was detected a few times. The chain combines TRBV27 with TRBJ1-2; D is uncertain. V was pared by 5 bases and J by 8 bases, with 12 bases between. The CDR3 sequence is 12 residues long. Germline V CDR1 and CDR2: MNHEY, SMNVEV (reference sequence). The chain's CDR3 is CASSLGDSGYTF. The CDR3 DNA reads as TGTGCCAGCAGTCTAGGTGACTCGGGCTACACCTTC.

This clonotype was seen many times. The chain has TRBV21-1 and TRBJ2-7; the table's D call, TRBD1, has no DNA check behind it. TRBV21-1 counts as a pseudogene. The CDR3 is made up of 14 amino acids. The CDR3 here is CASSLSRDRHEQYF. Here the CDR3 DNA reads TGTGCCAGCAGCCTTTCCCGGGACAGACACGAGCAGTACTTC.

This clonotype was counted a few times. The chain employs TRBV5-1 and TRBJ1-1; D perhaps matches TRBD1 (5 bases). CDR3 size: 12 residues. Germline assignment: CDR1 SGHRS and CDR2 YFSETQ. With 5 bases removed from V and 6 bases from J, the gap between germline ends came to 11 bases. The CDR3 DNA is TGCGCCAGCAGATCCGGAGGGGCTGAAGCTTTCTTT. As protein: CASRSGGAEAFF. Using reference TRBV5-1 and TRBJ1-1 for the parts outside the CDR3, the full variable domain is KAGVTQTPRYLIKTRGQQVTLSCSPISGHRSVSWYQQTPGQGLQFLFEYFSETQRNKGNFPGRFSGRQFSNSRSEMNVSTLELGDSALYLCASRSGGAEAFFGQGTRLTVV.

This clonotype has a count of ten or more. The chain employs TRBV4-2 and TRBJ2-3; 8 bases line up with TRBD1. The J segment lost 5 bases and the V segment lost 0 bases, leaving 16 bases of the junction unmatched. Germline CDR1 LGHNA, CDR2 YNFKEQ. The CDR3 spans 19 residues. In nucleotides, the CDR3 is TGTGCCAGCAGCCAAGAAAGGAGGATGACAGGGGTATATGGAGATACGCAGTATTTT. Its translation is CASSQERRMTGVYGDTQYF.

This clonotype was picked up many times. CDR3 DNA: TGCAGTGCCCGGGGACTAGCGGGATTTAATGAGCAGTTCTTC. Its protein product is CSARGLAGFNEQFF. This sequence joins TRBV20-1 and TRBJ2-1; 13 nucleotides line up with TRBD2. The CDR3 length is 14 residues. Germline V gene lookup returns CDR1 DFQATT and CDR2 SNEGSKA (reference sequence). With 6 bases clipped from V and 7 bases from J, the junction kept 6 bases outside the gene matches.

This clonotype was observed many times. A much larger clonotype is one base distant, so this may be a read error. The chain links TRBV5-6 to TRBJ2-7; D might be TRBD1 (5 bases). The germline V gene has CDR1 SGHDT and CDR2 YYEEEE. The CDR3 contains 16 residues. V was shortened by 0 bases and J by 7 bases, with 20 bases between the two germline ends. In DNA form, the CDR3 reads TGTGCCAGCAGCTTGGAAGGTTCGGCAGGGTTTCGGGAGCAGTACTTC. Its protein is CASSLEGSAGFREQYF.

This clonotype was picked up many times. This chain uses TRBV12-3 or TRBV12-4 with TRBJ1-1, with a weak D call TRBD1 (6 bases). CDR3 length: 17 residues. Trimming took off 3 bases at V and 3 bases at J, with 20 bases between the two ends. The CDR3 bases are TGTGCCAGCAGTTTCAATAGGGGGGGGTGGGGGTACACTGAAGCTTTCTTT. Amino acids: CASSFNRGGWGYTEAFF.

This clonotype was seen at least ten times. The rearrangement joins TRBV6-1 to TRBJ2-1, with D unclear. Looked up from germline, CDR1 is MNHNS and CDR2 is SASEGT. The CDR3 covers 14 residues. V was cut by 8 bases and J by 4 bases, with 15 bases left in between. The CDR3: CASSVSLEYNEQFF. As DNA, the CDR3 is TGTGCCAGCTCGGTTTCACTGGAGTACAATGAGCAGTTCTTC.

This clonotype has only a few counts. V is TRBV12-3 or TRBV12-4 and J is TRBJ1-2; unclear D gene. This CDR3 has 12 residues. V was cut by 3 bases and J by 0 bases, with 2 bases left in between. CDR3 residues: CASSFSNYGYTF. The CDR3 DNA reads TGTGCCAGCAGTTTTTCTAACTATGGCTACACCTTC.

V and J are TRBV3-1 and TRBJ2-4; the D is unclear. V was clipped by 1 base and J by 7 bases, with 14 bases between them. The germline CDR1 and CDR2 sequences are LGHDT and YNNKEL (reference sequence). The CDR3 sequence is 15 residues long. CDR3 region: CASSQGATLSNIQYF. For the CDR3, the DNA is TGTGCCAGCAGCCAAGGGGCTACACTTAGCAACATTCAGTACTTC.

The chain is built from TRBV11-3 and TRBJ1-1; tentatively, D is TRBD1 (5 bases). CDR1 is SGHNT, CDR2 YENEEA, per germline. Trimming shortened V by 5 bases and J by 1 base, and 11 bases separated the two germline ends. The CDR3 is made up of 14 amino acids. CDR3 amino acids: CASSTPGRNTEAFF. CDR3 bases: TGTGCCAGCAGCACCCCGGGACGGAACACTGAAGCTTTCTTT.

This clonotype was observed many times. The chain recombines TRBV9 with TRBJ1-4, with D possibly being TRBD1 (6 bases). The CDR3 extends over 17 amino acids. The V end was cut by 0 bases, the J end by 1 base, with 13 bases between. In germline, CDR1 is SGDLS, CDR2 YYNGEE. CDR3 nucleotide sequence: TGTGCCAGCAGCGTAGAAGGGGGACTAGGAACTAATGAAAAACTGTTTTTT. This encodes CASSVEGGLGTNEKLFF.